The 27 T cell receptor beta chains below all came from one sample that was sequenced in a study of cytomegalovirus exposure and HLA in healthy donors. The PCR employed 60 Vbeta primers together with 13 Jbeta primers. Produced via immunoSEQ multiplex PCR; TCRdb's table is partial and in-frame only. The sample includes over 150,000 clones, 65% to 85% of them seen just once. Sequencing was performed on PBMCs. The receptors shown here come from a woman younger than 45 in good health and CMV-seropositive.

This clone was seen once. The genes are TRBV11-2 and TRBJ1-1; D unclear. The V end lost 3 bases, the J end lost 4 bases, and 6 bases lay between the germline ends. The CDR3 has 12 residues. Germline V gives CDR1 SGHAT, CDR2 FQNNGV. The CDR3, as DNA: TGTGCCAGCAGCTTTCGGGGCACTGAAGCTTTCTTT. This codes for CASSFRGTEAFF. The variable domain in full, completed from reference TRBV11-2 and TRBJ1-1, reads EAGVAQSPRYKIIEKRQSVAFWCNPISGHATLYWYQQILGQGPKLLIQFQNNGVVDDSQLPKDRFSAERLKGVDSTLKIQPAKLEDSAVYLCASSFRGTEAFFGQGTRLTVV.

The chain employs TRBV10-3 and TRBJ1-5, with unresolved D. The V and J ends lost 3 bases and 0 bases respectively, with 3 bases between them. Germline values: CDR1 ENHRY, CDR2 SYGVKD. The CDR3 covers 13 residues. As DNA, the CDR3 is TGTGCCATCAGTGATAATAGCAATCAGCCCCAGCATTTT. It specifies CAISDNSNQPQHF.

The chain carries TRBV5-1 and TRBJ2-3; 8 bases are a match to TRBD2. With 4 bases clipped from V and 4 bases from J, the junction kept 5 bases outside the gene matches. Germline loops: CDR1 SGHRS, CDR2 YFSETQ. The CDR3 spans 14 residues. CDR3 in amino acids: CASSVAGGADTQYF. CDR3 DNA sequence: TGCGCCAGCAGCGTGGCGGGGGGCGCAGATACGCAGTATTTT.

The chain carries TRBV18 and TRBJ1-6; TRBD1 is a possible D gene (5 bases). Trimming took 1 base from V and 8 from J, leaving 12 bases between them. The CDR3 length is 15 residues. The germline gives CDR1 KGHSH, CDR2 LQKENI. DNA of the CDR3: TGTGCCAGCTCACCACTGGGGGGAGGTGATTCACCCCTCCACTTT. It is translated as CASSPLGGGDSPLHF.

In its sample, this clone was seen once. The J gene is TRBJ1-1, the V gene TRBV7-9, with a tentative D call TRBD1 (6 bases). The CDR3 covers 13 residues. Looked up from germline, CDR1 is SEHNR and CDR2 is FQNEAQ (reference sequence). The germline V and J ends were trimmed by 3 bases and 12 bases, with 17 bases remaining between them. The CDR3 sequence is CASSLAGARRTFF. CDR3 bases: TGTGCCAGCAGCTTGGCAGGGGCCCGGAGGACTTTCTTT.

This clone was observed a handful of times. V is TRBV5-1 and J is TRBJ2-7, with a possible D match to TRBD2 (6 bases). The germline gives CDR1 SGHRS, CDR2 YFSETQ. The CDR3 has 14 residues. The V end was cut by 4 bases, the J end by 0 bases, with 11 bases between. The CDR3 loop is CASSPRGSSYEQYF. In nucleotides, the CDR3 is TGCGCCAGCAGCCCGCGGGGAAGCTCCTACGAGCAGTACTTC.

The V call is TRBV29-1, the J call TRBJ1-5; D ambiguous. V was shortened by 5 bases and J by 0 bases, with 8 bases between the two germline ends. Per the germline V gene, CDR1 is SQVTM and CDR2 is ANQGSEA. The CDR3 runs to 13 residues. DNA of the CDR3: TGCAGCGTTCTGGAGTATAGCAATCAGCCCCAGCATTTT. It codes for CSVLEYSNQPQHF.

V is TRBV19 and J is TRBJ1-1; 9 bases agree with TRBD1. Losses at the gene ends were 4 bases for V and 4 bases for J; bases not matched to a gene: 10. Germline lookup yields CDR1 LNHDA and CDR2 SQIVND (reference sequence). The CDR3 extends over 16 amino acids. The CDR3 is CASSRAFGTGSTEAFF. DNA of the CDR3: TGTGCCAGTAGTAGAGCCTTCGGGACAGGGAGCACTGAAGCTTTCTTT.

The rearrangement joins TRBV7-9 to TRBJ2-5; 9 bases align to TRBD2. CDR1 is SEHNR and CDR2 is FQNEAQ in the germline V gene (reference sequence). The CDR3 is 15 residues long. The J segment lost 2 bases and the V segment lost 0 bases, leaving 1 base of the junction unmatched. CDR3 sequence: CASSLASGGQETQYF. In DNA form, the CDR3 reads TGTGCCAGCAGCTTAGCTAGCGGGGGACAAGAGACCCAGTACTTC.

V and J are TRBV7-3 and TRBJ1-1; D perhaps matches TRBD1 (5 bases). The CDR3 covers 13 residues. With 4 bases removed from V and 6 bases from J, the gap between germline ends came to 12 bases. The germline gives CDR1 SGHTA, CDR2 FQGTGA. The CDR3 loop is CASSSTGTSEAFF. The CDR3 DNA follows: TGTGCCAGCAGCTCTACAGGAACCTCTGAAGCTTTCTTT. Using reference TRBV7-3 and TRBJ1-1 for the parts outside the CDR3, the full variable domain is GAGVSQTPSNKVTEKGKYVELRCDPISGHTALYWYRQSLGQGPEFLIYFQGTGAADDSGLPNDRFFAVRPEGSVSTLKIQRTERGDSAVYLCASSSTGTSEAFFGQGTRLTVV.

The J gene is TRBJ2-1, the V gene TRBV29-1, with 12 bases matching TRBD2. Germline CDR1 reads SQVTM; CDR2 reads ANQGSEA. Losses at the gene ends were 6 bases for V and 8 bases for J; bases not matched to a gene: 14. This CDR3 spans 16 amino acids. Written as DNA, the CDR3 is TGCAGCGTGGACCCGACTAGCGGGGGTTTAGTCGATGAGCAGTTCTTC. Translating it yields CSVDPTSGGLVDEQFF.

The chain combines TRBV14 with TRBJ1-4; no definite D call. The V and J ends lost 2 bases and 8 bases respectively, with 6 bases between them. Germline V gives CDR1 SGHDN, CDR2 FVKESK. The CDR3 totals 12 residues. The CDR3 protein is CASSQPREKLFF. For the CDR3, the DNA is TGTGCCAGCAGCCAACCCAGGGAAAAACTGTTTTTT.

The chain uses TRBV9 and TRBJ1-5; 9 positions match TRBD1. The trim removed 4 bases at V and 3 bases at J, leaving 5 bases unmatched. CDR3 length: 15 residues. In germline, CDR1 is SGDLS, CDR2 YYNGEE. As DNA, the CDR3 is TGTGCCAGCAGCCCCGGACAGGGGAACAATCAGCCCCAGCATTTT. This gives the protein CASSPGQGNNQPQHF.

The chain is built from TRBV7-8 and TRBJ2-6, with TRBD1 as a possible D gene (5 bases). CDR3 size: 17 residues. The ends were cut back, 6 bases at V and 0 bases at J, with 15 bases in the middle. Germline V CDR1 and CDR2: SGHVS, FQNEAQ. The CDR3 DNA sequence: TGTGCCAGCAGACCGAAACGACAGAGCTCTGGGGCCAACGTCCTGACTTTC. It specifies CASRPKRQSSGANVLTF.

In its sample, this clone was seen once. V usage is TRBV7-2 and J usage is TRBJ2-4; maybe TRBD2 (6 bases). V dropped 5 bases and J dropped 0 bases, with 11 bases sitting between them. In germline, CDR1 is SGHTA, CDR2 FQGNSA. CDR3 size: 15 residues. The CDR3 loop is CASSGGGLAKNIQYF. The CDR3 DNA is TGTGCCAGCAGCGGGGGAGGATTAGCCAAAAACATTCAGTACTTC. Full variable domain (remainder filled in from reference TRBV7-2 and TRBJ2-4): GAGVSQSPSNKVTEKGKDVELRCDPISGHTALYWYRQSLGQGLEFLIYFQGNSAPDKSGLPSDRFSAERTGGSVSTLTIQRTQQEDSAVYLCASSGGGLAKNIQYFGAGTRLSVL.

The J gene is TRBJ2-3, the V gene TRBV9; weak D call: TRBD2 (5 bases). Germline lookup yields CDR1 SGDLS and CDR2 YYNGEE. This CDR3 comprises 15 residues. V was trimmed by 1 base and J by 2 bases, leaving 11 bases between them. This chain's CDR3 is CASSVLALTTDTQYF. CDR3 DNA sequence: TGTGCCAGCAGCGTACTAGCTCTAACCACAGATACGCAGTATTTT.

The gene calls are TRBV7-9 and TRBJ2-3, with 12 bases lining up with TRBD2. V was clipped by 8 bases and J by 9 bases; unmatched bases: 12. Germline CDR1 and CDR2: SEHNR and FQNEAQ (reference sequence). This CDR3 spans 15 amino acids. The DNA of the CDR3 is TGTGCCAGCCCTCGACTAGCGGGGGTCGGGGGGACGCAGTATTTT. This gives the protein CASPRLAGVGGTQYF.

This clone was observed once. V gene TRBV28 combines with J gene TRBJ2-3, with D perhaps matching TRBD2 (6 bases). V was pared by 8 bases and J by 1 base, with 13 bases between. Germline CDR1 is MDHEN and CDR2 is SYDVKM. The CDR3 runs 14 residues. CDR3 nucleotides: TGTGCCAGCCGGGCGGGGATAGGCACAGATACGCAGTATTTT. This codes for CASRAGIGTDTQYF.

The gene calls are TRBV7-9 and TRBJ1-1; 9 bases are shared with TRBD1. Germline CDR1 is SEHNR and CDR2 is FQNEAQ (reference sequence). V lost 5 bases and J lost 5; bases outside the gene matches: 6. CDR3 length equals 14 residues. The DNA of the CDR3 is TGTGCCAGCAGCCAGAAAGGACAGGGGACTGAAGCTTTCTTT. Protein product: CASSQKGQGTEAFF.

With respect to this clone: Other DNA sequences of this sample code for an identical CDR3. This rearrangement joins TRBV5-5 to TRBJ2-7, with a possible D match to TRBD1 (6 bases). Germline assignment: CDR1 SGHKS and CDR2 YYEKEE (reference sequence). Trimming pared 4 bases from V and 7 bases from J, leaving 12 bases between. The CDR3 is 12 amino acids. CDR3 sequence reads: CASSPQGYEQYF. The CDR3 DNA is TGTGCCAGCAGCCCCCAGGGGTATGAGCAGTACTTC. The entire variable domain, with the rest obtained from reference TRBV5-5 and TRBJ2-7, is as follows: DAGVTQSPTHLIKTRGQQVTLRCSPISGHKSVSWYQQVLGQGPQFIFQYYEKEERGRGNFPDRFSARQFPNYSSELNVNALLLGDSALYLCASSPQGYEQYFGPGTRLTVT.

This clone came up a few times. This sequence joins TRBV4-3 and TRBJ1-2; 7 nucleotides agree with TRBD1. The CDR3 loop spans 15 amino acids. Germline CDR1 reads LGHNA; CDR2 reads YSLEER. V gave up 0 bases and J gave up 5 bases; unmatched junction bases: 6. The CDR3 sequence: CASSQDSQGVYGYTF. For the CDR3, the DNA is TGCGCCAGCAGCCAAGATAGTCAGGGGGTTTATGGCTACACCTTC.

In its sample, this clone was seen a few times. This chain links TRBV4-1 with TRBJ1-2; D gene unclear. The CDR3 covers 15 residues. Deletions cut 4 bases from V and 0 bases from J, with 12 bases between. The germline V gene encodes CDR1 MGHRA and CDR2 YSYEKL. CDR3 sequence: CASSPHPLTNYGYTF. CDR3 in DNA: TGCGCCAGCAGCCCCCATCCCCTAACTAACTATGGCTACACCTTC.

This clone has just a few counts. V and J are TRBV2 and TRBJ2-6; 14 positions agree with TRBD2. The CDR3 consists of 18 residues. Germline trimming cut 6 bases from V and 2 bases from J; bases unmatched to any gene: 6. The germline V gene encodes CDR1 SNHLY and CDR2 FYNNEI. For the CDR3, the DNA is TGTGCCAGCAGGAACAGACTAGCGGGGGGGCCTGGGGCCAACGTCCTGACTTTC. Translated: CASRNRLAGGPGANVLTF.

The chain recombines TRBV5-6 with TRBJ1-5; no reliable D call. Germline CDR1 is SGHDT and CDR2 is YYEEEE. The V end lost 2 bases, the J end lost 12 bases, and 15 bases lay between the germline ends. The CDR3 covers 13 residues. CDR3 sequence reads: CASSLRVSGNQHF. The CDR3, as DNA: TGTGCCAGCAGCTTAAGAGTGTCGGGAAACCAGCATTTT.

The genes are TRBV11-3 and TRBJ2-3; D possibly corresponds to TRBD2 (6 bases). CDR3 length: 15 amino acids. Between the trimmed V and J ends, which lost 1 base and 6 bases, there was a span of 14 bases. The germline gives CDR1 SGHNT, CDR2 YENEEA. CDR3 in DNA: TGTGCCAGCAGCTTAGGCGCGGAGCGGGCGGATACGCAGTATTTT. Translating it yields CASSLGAERADTQYF.

V usage is TRBV6-1 and J usage is TRBJ1-2, with D perhaps matching TRBD1 (6 bases). V shed 6 bases and J shed 4 bases, with 12 bases lying between them. The CDR3 is 13 residues long. The germline CDR1 and CDR2 sequences are MNHNS and SASEGT. CDR3 sequence: CASRDRFLYGYTF. The DNA of the CDR3 is TGTGCCAGCAGAGACAGGTTCCTCTATGGCTACACCTTC.

The chain recombines TRBV29-1 with TRBJ1-2; D not resolved. Looked up from germline, CDR1 is SQVTM and CDR2 is ANQGSEA. The CDR3 has 13 amino acids. V was clipped by 4 bases and J by 3 bases, with 12 bases between them. CDR3 protein: CSVAGIFHYGYTF. The CDR3 region has the DNA TGCAGCGTTGCCGGGATCTTCCACTATGGCTACACCTTC.